A selection of T cell receptor beta chains follows, all from one sample in a study of T cells in Graves' hyperthyroidism and ophthalmopathy. Each CDR3 protein gets one entry after TCRdb re-called the multiplex PCR reads with MiXCR. The sample consists of about half a million distinct CDR3 sequences, 15% to 20% of them appearing once. The sequenced sample was blood. The receptor source for this set is a middle-aged man with Graves' ophthalmopathy. Each CDR3 is given without its conserved first and last residue. A D gene is named only where the DNA matches it firmly. Size values are once, few and many counts, or a class for expanded clones, and some rows have none.

v_call: TRBV12-3/TRBV12-4; j_call: TRBJ2-1; clone_size: many; d_call: -; cdr3_aa: ASSGRVSYNEQF
v_call: TRBV18; j_call: TRBJ1-3; clone_size: few; d_call: -; cdr3_aa: ASSPPQGSGNTIY
v_call: TRBV12-3/TRBV12-4; j_call: TRBJ2-2; clone_size: few; d_call: TRBD2; cdr3_aa: ASSYGLAGPTGELF
v_call: TRBV9; j_call: TRBJ2-1; clone_size: few; d_call: TRBD1; cdr3_aa: ASSPRGTGTAGNEQF
v_call: TRBV29-1; j_call: TRBJ2-7; clone_size: few; d_call: -; cdr3_aa: SVELGYEQY
v_call: TRBV3-1; j_call: TRBJ2-5; clone_size: many; d_call: TRBD2; cdr3_aa: ASRGRLAGGGETQY
v_call: TRBV10-3; j_call: TRBJ1-1; clone_size: -; d_call: TRBD1; cdr3_aa: AISEQGLAEAF
v_call: TRBV30; j_call: TRBJ1-4; clone_size: -; d_call: TRBD1; cdr3_aa: AWSVLGWDRGLQEGNEKLF
v_call: TRBV7-8; j_call: TRBJ2-7; clone_size: -; d_call: -; cdr3_aa: ASSLVGRATEQY
v_call: TRBV2; j_call: TRBJ1-1; clone_size: -; d_call: TRBD1; cdr3_aa: ASSERDRGDTEAF
v_call: TRBV5-1; j_call: TRBJ2-2; clone_size: -; d_call: -; cdr3_aa: ASSFSFAGVPEFGTGELF
v_call: TRBV27; j_call: TRBJ2-7; clone_size: many; d_call: -; cdr3_aa: ASSPGRTLTYEQY
v_call: TRBV30; j_call: TRBJ2-1; clone_size: many; d_call: TRBD2; cdr3_aa: AWSRVSGGYSRPYNEQF
v_call: TRBV6-1; j_call: TRBJ2-6; clone_size: few; d_call: -; cdr3_aa: ASSPPRGRGANVLT
v_call: TRBV12-3/TRBV12-4; j_call: TRBJ2-1; clone_size: many; d_call: -; cdr3_aa: ASMAGRDNEQF
v_call: TRBV20-1; j_call: TRBJ2-1; clone_size: few; d_call: -; cdr3_aa: SARSRNEQF
v_call: TRBV30; j_call: TRBJ1-2; clone_size: many; d_call: TRBD1; cdr3_aa: ASFGQAHYGYT
v_call: TRBV12-3/TRBV12-4; j_call: TRBJ2-3; clone_size: many; d_call: -; cdr3_aa: ASNEGTDTQY
v_call: TRBV19; j_call: TRBJ1-2; clone_size: once; d_call: TRBD1; cdr3_aa: ASSNQPRGRYGYT
v_call: TRBV10-2; j_call: TRBJ2-5; clone_size: few; d_call: TRBD2; cdr3_aa: ATETSGGAQETQY
v_call: TRBV5-5; j_call: TRBJ2-3; clone_size: -; d_call: -; cdr3_aa: ASSQSGNTQY
v_call: TRBV6-2/TRBV6-3; j_call: TRBJ2-7; clone_size: -; d_call: TRBD2; cdr3_aa: ASSGGTSFFYEQY
v_call: TRBV5-1; j_call: TRBJ2-5; clone_size: few; d_call: TRBD1; cdr3_aa: ASSLGTGQGQETQY
v_call: TRBV11-2; j_call: TRBJ2-7; clone_size: many; d_call: TRBD1; cdr3_aa: ASSLLAGTASYEQY
v_call: TRBV5-5; j_call: TRBJ1-2; clone_size: -; d_call: -; cdr3_aa: ASSLDGGGNYGYT
v_call: TRBV19; j_call: TRBJ2-2; clone_size: -; d_call: TRBD2; cdr3_aa: ASRDRLAGGGGELF
v_call: TRBV6-1; j_call: TRBJ2-3; clone_size: -; d_call: -; cdr3_aa: ASSTRDFSDTQY
v_call: TRBV20-1; j_call: TRBJ2-5; clone_size: few; d_call: TRBD1; cdr3_aa: SLGSGTGKETQY
v_call: TRBV28; j_call: TRBJ2-6; clone_size: many; d_call: TRBD2; cdr3_aa: AALAGAAGANVLT
v_call: TRBV9; j_call: TRBJ2-3; clone_size: -; d_call: -; cdr3_aa: ASSVNARADTDTQY
v_call: TRBV28; j_call: TRBJ1-2; clone_size: many; d_call: -; cdr3_aa: ASSLPQGYGYT
v_call: TRBV5-4; j_call: TRBJ2-5; clone_size: -; d_call: TRBD1; cdr3_aa: ASSLKGTGEGETQY
v_call: TRBV7-2; j_call: TRBJ2-3; clone_size: many; d_call: TRBD2; cdr3_aa: ASIFSGASTDTQY
v_call: TRBV6-2/TRBV6-3; j_call: TRBJ2-5; clone_size: -; d_call: -; cdr3_aa: ASRIGKETQY
v_call: TRBV6-2/TRBV6-3; j_call: TRBJ2-7; clone_size: -; d_call: TRBD2; cdr3_aa: ASTSSGRAYEQY
v_call: TRBV20-1; j_call: TRBJ2-7; clone_size: many; d_call: TRBD2; cdr3_aa: SAPGLAGGQY
v_call: TRBV24-1; j_call: TRBJ2-3; clone_size: -; d_call: TRBD1; cdr3_aa: ATSDLHGQGSDTQY
v_call: TRBV14; j_call: TRBJ1-1; clone_size: -; d_call: -; cdr3_aa: ASSHGGPYTEAF
v_call: TRBV6-1; j_call: TRBJ1-4; clone_size: -; d_call: -; cdr3_aa: ASTQVNNEKLF
v_call: TRBV15; j_call: TRBJ2-7; clone_size: -; d_call: -; cdr3_aa: ATARDKSYEQY